A selection of T cell receptor beta chains follows, all from one sample in a study of T-cell memory formation after mild COVID-19. TCRdb redid the calling of the 5' RACE reads with MiXCR, one entry per CDR3 protein. Of roughly 300,000 distinct CDR3 sequences listed, under 8.5% are singletons. Material for sequencing was PBMCs or a T cell subset sorted from them (not recorded which). The receptors were gathered from a man aged 18 to 30 who had mild COVID-19 (a few samples of this study predate the infection). Cell type and time point are not known. Both conserved end residues are part of each CDR3. The D gene is left open where the match is weak. Clone size, where shown, is once, few, many, or a class for clones that have expanded.

D: .; J: TRBJ2-3; size: .; V: TRBV6-5; CDR3: CASRSLASGTDTQYF; DNA: TGTGCCAGCCGGTCGCTAGCGTCTGGTACAGATACGCAGTATTTT
D: .; J: TRBJ1-1; size: few; V: TRBV4-1; CDR3: CASSQGGFGAMNTEAFF; DNA: TGCGCCAGCAGCCAAGGAGGGTTCGGGGCGATGAACACTGAAGCTTTCTTT
D: .; J: TRBJ1-2; size: many; V: TRBV15; CDR3: CATSTQGEANYGYTF; DNA: TGTGCCACCAGCACTCAGGGAGAGGCAAACTATGGCTACACCTTC
D: .; J: TRBJ2-3; size: many; V: TRBV6-2/TRBV6-3; CDR3: CASSYGPGDTQYF; DNA: TGTGCCAGCAGTTACGGTCCGGGGGATACGCAGTATTTT
D: .; J: TRBJ2-1; size: .; V: TRBV6-2/TRBV6-3; CDR3: CASSNPGLAKKGFF; DNA: TGTGCCAGCAGCAACCCGGGTCTAGCTAAAAAGGGGTTCTTC
D: .; J: TRBJ2-2; size: .; V: TRBV4-1; CDR3: CASSQVHNNGELFF; DNA: TGCGCCAGCAGCCAAGTACACAATAACGGGGAGCTGTTTTTT
D: .; J: TRBJ2-5; size: .; V: TRBV4-1; CDR3: CASSQVSRWETQYF; DNA: TGCGCCAGCAGCCAAGTCTCCCGGTGGGAGACCCAGTACTTC
D: TRBD1; J: TRBJ2-1; size: .; V: TRBV15; CDR3: CATSTFFRDRGHSSYNEQFF; DNA: TGTGCCACCAGCACTTTTTTCCGGGACAGGGGTCACAGCTCCTACAATGAGCAGTTCTTC
D: TRBD1; J: TRBJ2-7; size: .; V: TRBV12-3/TRBV12-4; CDR3: CASSSAGTGPRVEQYF; DNA: TGTGCCAGCAGTTCCGCCGGGACAGGGCCGAGGGTCGAGCAGTACTTC
D: TRBD2; J: TRBJ2-5; size: .; V: TRBV20-1; CDR3: CSATNFGGSGGVDQETQYF; DNA: TGCAGTGCTACTAACTTCGGGGGTAGCGGGGGTGTCGACCAAGAGACCCAGTACTTC
D: .; J: TRBJ1-1; size: few; V: TRBV4-2; CDR3: CASSPIQFFNTEAFF; DNA: TGTGCCAGCAGCCCTATCCAGTTCTTCAACACTGAAGCTTTCTTT
D: TRBD1; J: TRBJ2-7; size: few; V: TRBV7-2; CDR3: CASSSILRDRGPYEQYF; DNA: TGTGCCAGCAGCTCGATCCTCCGGGACAGGGGGCCCTACGAGCAGTACTTC